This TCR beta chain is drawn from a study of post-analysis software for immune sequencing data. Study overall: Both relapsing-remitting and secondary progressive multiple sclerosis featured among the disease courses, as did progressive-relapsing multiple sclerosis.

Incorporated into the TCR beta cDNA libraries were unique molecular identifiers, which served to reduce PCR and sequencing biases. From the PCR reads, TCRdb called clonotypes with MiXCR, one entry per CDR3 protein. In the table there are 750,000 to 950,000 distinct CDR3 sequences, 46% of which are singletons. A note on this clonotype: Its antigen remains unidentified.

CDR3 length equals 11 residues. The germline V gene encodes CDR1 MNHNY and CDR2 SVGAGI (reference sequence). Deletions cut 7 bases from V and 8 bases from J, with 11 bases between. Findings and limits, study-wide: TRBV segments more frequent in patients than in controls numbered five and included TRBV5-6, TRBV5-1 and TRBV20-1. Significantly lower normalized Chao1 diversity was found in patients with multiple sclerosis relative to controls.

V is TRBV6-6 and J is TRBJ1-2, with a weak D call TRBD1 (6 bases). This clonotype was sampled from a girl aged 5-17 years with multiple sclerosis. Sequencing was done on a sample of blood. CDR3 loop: CASTGTIGYTF. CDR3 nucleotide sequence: TGTGCCAGCACCGGGACAATCGGCTACACCTTC.